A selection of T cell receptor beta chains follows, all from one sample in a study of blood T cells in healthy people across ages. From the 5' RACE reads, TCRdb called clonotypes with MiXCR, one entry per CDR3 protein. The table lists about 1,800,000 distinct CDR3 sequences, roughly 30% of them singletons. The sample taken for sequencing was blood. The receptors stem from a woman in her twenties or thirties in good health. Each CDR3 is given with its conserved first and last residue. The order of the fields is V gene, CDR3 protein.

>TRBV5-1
CASSVGLAKNIQYF
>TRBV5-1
CASSLGLAGGDQETQYF
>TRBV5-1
CASSLVQEPAKNIQYF
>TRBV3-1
CASSHRETQYF
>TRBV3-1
CASSPLGDFPTYEQYF
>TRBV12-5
CASGSGRGAPNYGYTF
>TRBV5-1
CASSIRRGGEEQFF
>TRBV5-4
CASSFYGYGETQYF
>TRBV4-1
CASSQDYIDTQYF
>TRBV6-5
CASGTSLRTDTQYF
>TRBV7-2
CASSFPQGNPGANVLTF
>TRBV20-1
CSASRGETSYNEQFF
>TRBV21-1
CASSTRTEIQETQYF
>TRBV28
CASSLWTKEGADTQYF
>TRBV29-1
CSASGRQDDEKLFF
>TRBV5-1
CASSLDGPNSGNTIYF
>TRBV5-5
CASSLSVGGDEQYF